These 20 T cell receptor beta chains were sequenced from one sample in a study of blood T cell repertoires in COVID-19. This table comes from immunoSEQ multiplex PCR, and its TCRdb copy is limited to in-frame clones, with some not included. Of 26,000 or so clones in the sample, 92% were seen once. Sequencing used peripheral blood. These TCRs come from a human donor in a cohort sampled during active COVID-19.

The CDR3 coding sequence is TGTGCCAGCAGCCAAGGACACATGGGACTCACCTTC. It codes for CASSQGHMGLTF. The chain combines TRBV4-2 with TRBJ1-2, with D perhaps matching TRBD1 (5 bases). V lost 1 base and J 13 bases, leaving 13 bases between the germline ends. Germline assignment: CDR1 LGHNA and CDR2 YNFKEQ. There are 12 residues in the CDR3.

V is TRBV27 and J is TRBJ2-2; a weak D match, TRBD2 (5 bases). CDR1 and CDR2 (germline): MNHEY, SMNVEV (reference sequence). This CDR3 spans 14 amino acids. V lost 8 bases and J lost 2, with 12 bases in between. The CDR3 sequence is CASSRALNTGELFF. For the CDR3, the DNA is TGTGCCAGCTCGAGGGCGTTAAACACCGGGGAGCTGTTTTTT.

V is TRBV5-1 and J is TRBJ1-6, with 7 bases identical to TRBD1. V lost 0 bases and J lost 6; bases outside the gene matches: 3. This CDR3 is built from 15 residues. The germline V gene has CDR1 SGHRS and CDR2 YFSETQ. CDR3 nucleotides: TGCGCCAGCAGCTTGGAAGCAGGGGGTAATTCACCCCTCCACTTT. Translated: CASSLEAGGNSPLHF.

The chain recombines TRBV6-5 with TRBJ2-7; 7 positions agree with TRBD2. After removal of 8 bases from V and 4 bases from J, the junction contained 11 bases not matched to a gene. Germline V CDR1 and CDR2: MNHEY, SVGAGI. The CDR3 extends over 14 amino acids. CDR3 sequence reads: CASVPGREVYEQYV. The DNA of the CDR3 is TGTGCCAGCGTTCCCGGCCGGGAGGTATACGAGCAGTACGTC.

This chain uses TRBV19 with TRBJ1-2; a weak D match, TRBD1 (5 bases). Trimming removed 5 bases from V and 3 bases from J, with 19 bases in between. This CDR3 is built from 16 residues. Germline CDR1 and CDR2: LNHDA and SQIVND (reference sequence). The CDR3 sequence is CASSPVGGGDYYGYTF. The CDR3 DNA reads as TGTGCCAGTAGTCCCGTCGGTGGGGGGGACTACTATGGCTACACCTTC.

The chain links TRBV5-1 to TRBJ2-1; 7 bases match TRBD2. V was pared by 2 bases and J by 3 bases, with 8 bases of the junction left unmatched. Germline V gene data show CDR1 as SGHRS and CDR2 as YFSETQ. The CDR3 sequence is 16 residues long. In DNA, the CDR3 is TGCGCCAGCAGCTTCCAAAGCGGGACTGGCTACAATGAGCAGTTCTTC. Translated, it gives CASSFQSGTGYNEQFF.

This sequence joins TRBV12-3 or TRBV12-4 and TRBJ1-5; possible D gene TRBD1, 5 bases. V lost 5 bases and J 7 bases, leaving 12 bases between the germline ends. The CDR3 totals 13 residues. CDR3 region: CASSLPGGQPQHF. The CDR3 DNA sequence: TGTGCCAGCAGTCTCCCCGGGGGGCAGCCCCAGCATTTT.

The chain has TRBV13 and TRBJ2-1; D possibly corresponds to TRBD2 (5 bases). V lost 5 bases to trimming and J lost 6 bases, with 8 bases between them. The CDR3 loop spans 12 amino acids. The V gene's germline CDR1 is PRHDT and CDR2 FYEKMQ (reference sequence). The CDR3 loop is CASSGSGNEQFF. CDR3 nucleotide sequence: TGTGCCAGCAGCGGGAGTGGCAATGAGCAGTTCTTC.

This clone showed up just a few times. This chain connects TRBV28 to TRBJ1-6; the D gene is possibly TRBD1 (5 bases). From germline, CDR1 is MDHEN and CDR2 SYDVKM. V lost 6 bases to trimming and J lost 7 bases, with 13 bases between them. This CDR3 comprises 14 residues. CDR3 coding DNA: TGTGCCAGCAGAAAACACAGGCTGAATTCACCCCTCCACTTT. Its protein product is CASRKHRLNSPLHF.

This clone showed up just a few times. J is TRBJ1-1 and V is TRBV7-6; TRBD1 matches at 7 bases. Trimming removed 4 bases from V and 0 bases from J; junction bases left unmatched: 14. Germline V gives CDR1 SGHVS, CDR2 FNYEAQ. The CDR3 totals 18 residues. The CDR3 DNA sequence: TGTGCCAGCAGCTCAGGATCGACAGGGCTATACATGAACACTGAAGCTTTCTTT. Translating gives CASSSGSTGLYMNTEAFF.

This clone was counted between two and nine times. The chain has TRBV4-2 and TRBJ2-3; 7 bases map to TRBD2. The V gene's germline CDR1 is LGHNA and CDR2 YNFKEQ. CDR3 length: 16 amino acids. Trimming at V came to 0 bases and at J to 1 base, leaving 4 bases not matched to a gene. CDR3 nucleotides: TGTGCCAGCAGCCAAGATCGGGGGGTTGGCACAGATACGCAGTATTTT. Its protein product is CASSQDRGVGTDTQYF.

J is TRBJ2-1 and V is TRBV30, with a tentative D call TRBD2 (5 bases). CDR3 length equals 19 residues. V was cut by 4 bases and J by 3 bases, with 28 bases left in between. The germline gives CDR1 GTSNPN, CDR2 SVGIG (reference sequence). Here the CDR3 DNA reads TGTGCCTGGATCCGGACTCCTCTTCACTCCCATACGCGCTACAATGAGCAGTTCTTC. It codes for CAWIRTPLHSHTRYNEQFF.

The V call is TRBV6-5, the J call TRBJ2-1; 7 nucleotides align to TRBD1. The V gene end was trimmed by 8 bases and the J gene end by 4 bases; junction bases not matched to a gene: 5. CDR1 and CDR2 from the germline V gene are MNHEY and SVGAGI. This CDR3 contains 13 residues. The CDR3 loop reads CASQGQTYNEQFF. The DNA for the CDR3 is TGTGCCAGCCAGGGACAGACTTACAATGAGCAGTTCTTC.

The chain has TRBV5-1 and TRBJ2-1; D might be TRBD1 (6 bases). Germline CDR1 reads SGHRS; CDR2 reads YFSETQ. This CDR3 region has 15 residues. V lost 4 bases to trimming and J lost 4 bases, with 15 bases between them. This CDR3 reads CASSTDGQGYNEQFF. The DNA for the CDR3 is TGCGCCAGCAGCACCGATGGGCAGGGGTACAATGAGCAGTTCTTC.

The rearrangement joins TRBV5-1 to TRBJ1-1; TRBD1 agrees at 7 bases. The CDR3 length is 15 residues. V shed 4 bases and J 1 base; nucleotides not matched to a gene: 7. Germline lookup yields CDR1 SGHRS and CDR2 YFSETQ. The CDR3 DNA reads as TGCGCCAGCAGCAAAGGGACAGCTGAGAACACTGAAGCTTTCTTT. It is translated as CASSKGTAENTEAFF.

The V gene is TRBV13, the J gene TRBJ2-3, with 11 bases lining up with TRBD2. The trim removed 0 bases at V and 3 bases at J, leaving 5 bases unmatched. Germline loops: CDR1 PRHDT, CDR2 FYEKMQ (reference sequence). The CDR3 length is 17 residues. CDR3 nucleotides: TGTGCCAGCAGCTTAGGTTTTAGCGGGGGGGCTACAGATACGCAGTATTTT. It codes for CASSLGFSGGATDTQYF.

The chain uses TRBV6-1 and TRBJ1-5, with a possible D match to TRBD1 (5 bases). CDR3 length: 15 residues. CDR1 MNHNS and CDR2 SASEGT come from the germline V gene. Trimming cost V 3 bases and J 7 bases, with 16 bases left between them. CDR3 amino acids: CASSEVSGVRQPQHF. The CDR3 DNA is TGTGCCAGCAGTGAGGTATCGGGGGTTCGACAGCCCCAGCATTTT.

The rearrangement uses TRBV4-1 and TRBJ2-5, with 8 bases lining up with TRBD2. The CDR3 loop spans 16 amino acids. Looked up from germline, CDR1 is MGHRA and CDR2 is YSYEKL. V dropped 4 bases and J dropped 0; count of bases not matched to a gene: 7. The CDR3 sequence: CASSPGTRGNQETQYF. The CDR3 nucleotides are TGCGCCAGCAGCCCCGGGACTAGGGGAAACCAAGAGACCCAGTACTTC.

This clone was seen a few times. The rearrangement uses TRBV27 and TRBJ1-3; D remains unclear. Germline values: CDR1 MNHEY, CDR2 SMNVEV (reference sequence). This CDR3 is built from 13 residues. The V end lost 6 bases, the J end lost 11 bases, and 17 bases lay between the germline ends. The CDR3 region is CASRDPGRAAIYF. The CDR3 region has the DNA TGTGCCAGCAGGGACCCGGGGAGGGCGGCCATATATTTT.

This clone occurred once. This chain uses TRBV2 with TRBJ1-2; 12 bases map to TRBD1. The CDR3 runs to 13 residues. The J segment lost 7 bases and the V segment lost 10 bases, leaving 7 bases of the junction unmatched. Germline V gene data show CDR1 as SNHLY and CDR2 as FYNNEI. The CDR3 region has the DNA TGTGCCATCCAGGGACAGGGGGCCGGTGGCTACACCTTC. Amino acid sequence: CAIQGQGAGGYTF.